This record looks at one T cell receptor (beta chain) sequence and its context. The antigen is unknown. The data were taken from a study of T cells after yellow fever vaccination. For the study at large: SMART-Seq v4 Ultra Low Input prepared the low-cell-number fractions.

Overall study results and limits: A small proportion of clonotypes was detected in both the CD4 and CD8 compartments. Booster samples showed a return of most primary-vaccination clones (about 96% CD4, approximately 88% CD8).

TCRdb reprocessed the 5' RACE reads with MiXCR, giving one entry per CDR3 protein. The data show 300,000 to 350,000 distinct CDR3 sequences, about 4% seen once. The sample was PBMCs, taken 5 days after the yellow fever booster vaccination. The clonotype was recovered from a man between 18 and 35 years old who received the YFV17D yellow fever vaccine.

Here the CDR3 DNA reads TGTGCCAGCAGCTTAGTGGCGACTAGCGATGTTGAGCAGTTCTTC. Translation: CASSLVATSDVEQFF. This rearrangement joins TRBV7-2 to TRBJ2-1, with 8 positions matching TRBD2. The CDR3 extends over 15 amino acids. V trimming: 1 base; J trimming: 9 bases; junction bases outside the gene matches: 8. CDR1 and CDR2 from the germline V gene are SGHTA and FQGNSA. The whole variable domain, remainder taken from reference TRBV7-2 and TRBJ2-1, is GAGVSQSPSNKVTEKGKDVELRCDPISGHTALYWYRQSLGQGLEFLIYFQGNSAPDKSGLPSDRFSAERTGGSVSTLTIQRTQQEDSAVYLCASSLVATSDVEQFFGPGTRLTVL.